A selection of T cell receptor beta chains follows, all from one sample in a study of CDR3 diversity in severe acne. TCRdb used MiXCR to reprocess the PCR reads, holding one entry per CDR3 protein. This table holds about 90,000 distinct CDR3 sequences, over 45% found once. The material sequenced was blood. The receptor source for this set is a male donor in good health, serving as a control. Both conserved end residues are part of each CDR3. A D gene is named only where the DNA matches it firmly. Expanded clones get a size class; other rows say once, few or many, or leave the size out.

V	size	D	J	DNA	CDR3
TRBV28	many	.	TRBJ1-3	TGTGCCAGCAATTTATTCGTAGTTGACGGCGCCTCTGGAAACACCATATATTTT	CASNLFVVDGASGNTIYF
TRBV7-9	.	TRBD1	TRBJ2-5	TGTGCCAGCAGCTCGGGACAGGGGAACACCGGGGAGACCCAGTACTTC	CASSSGQGNTGETQYF
TRBV20-1	.	.	TRBJ1-6	TGCAGTGCTAGAAACGGGGGGGCAGAAGAGACCCTCCACTTT	CSARNGGAEETLHF
TRBV4-1	many	TRBD1	TRBJ2-5	TGCGCCAGCAGCCAAGGAACGACAGGGGGAGAGACCCAGTACTTC	CASSQGTTGGETQYF
TRBV27	.	TRBD1	TRBJ1-5	TGTGCCAGCAGTTTGACAGGGGTGGATCAGCCCCAGCATTTT	CASSLTGVDQPQHF
TRBV28	.	.	TRBJ1-2	TGTGCCAGCAGTGGATCGCGGGGAAATCGGAACTATGGCTACACCTTC	CASSGSRGNRNYGYTF
TRBV19	.	.	TRBJ1-1	TGTGCCAGTAGTACACGACATCCCGACACTGAAGCTTTCTTT	CASSTRHPDTEAFF
TRBV5-1	once	TRBD2	TRBJ2-7	TGCGCCAGCAGCTTGTTTATGCGCCCCGGGACTAGCGGGAGGGCAGACGAGCAGTACTTC	CASSLFMRPGTSGRADEQYF
TRBV29-1	.	TRBD1	TRBJ2-7	TGCAGCGGAGGGACAGGGGTGCTTGGGGAGCAGTACTTC	CSGGTGVLGEQYF
TRBV4-1	many	TRBD1	TRBJ2-7	TGCGCCAGCAGCCGAGGACAGGGGGGCTACGAGCAGTACTTC	CASSRGQGGYEQYF
TRBV28	.	TRBD1	TRBJ1-1	TGTGCCAGCAGTTTACTCATTGGGCAGGGGGATGGGCCGGACACTGAAGCTTTCTTT	CASSLLIGQGDGPDTEAFF
TRBV7-3	.	TRBD1	TRBJ2-3	TGTGCCAGCAGCCGAACAGGGGGCACCACAGATACGCAGTATTTT	CASSRTGGTTDTQYF
TRBV7-9	.	TRBD2	TRBJ2-7	TGCGCCAGCAGCCCCGGCCGTAGCGGGAGCTCCTACGAGCAGTACTTC	CASSPGRSGSSYEQYF
TRBV6-6	many	.	TRBJ2-4	TGTGCCAGCAGTTACTCGTCGACTAGGGGGGCTCGAGGGAGCATTCAGTACTTC	CASSYSSTRGARGSIQYF
TRBV6-5	.	TRBD2	TRBJ2-7	TGTGCCAGCAGTTCCAGCGGGACTAGCGTGTCCAACGAGCAGTACTTC	CASSSSGTSVSNEQYF
TRBV20-1	.	TRBD2	TRBJ2-7	TGCAGTGCTAGACTAGCGGAAAGGGAGCAGTACTTC	CSARLAEREQYF
TRBV15	many	TRBD2	TRBJ2-2	TGTGCCACCAGCAGAGAGCGGACTAGCGGGAGTACTCAGTTCGGGGGCACCGGGGAGCTGTTTTTT	CATSRERTSGSTQFGGTGELFF
TRBV20-1	many	.	TRBJ1-4	TGCAGTGCCGAGGGTCGGGGGTCGGTTCATGAAAAACTGTTTTTT	CSAEGRGSVHEKLFF
TRBV7-6	.	TRBD1	TRBJ1-1	TGTGCCAGCAGCTCGGGGACAGGGGGGAGCACTGAAGCTTTCTTT	CASSSGTGGSTEAFF